The 20 T cell receptor beta chains below all came from one sample that was sequenced in a study of cytomegalovirus exposure and HLA in healthy donors (dated by TCRdb to about 2017). Library construction relied on the immunoSEQ multiplex PCR assay. For the multiplex PCR, a mixture combining 60 forward primers for TCR Vbeta segments and 13 reverse primers for TCR Jbeta segments was used. In its TCRdb copy, this immuneACCESS table keeps in-frame sequences only and misses some clones. Where compared with another copy, unresolved V genes explain less than half of these, and the others have no known cause. The table for this sample lists 200,000 to 250,000 clones; roughly 91% of them were counted only once. The ten largest clones take up about 1% of the sample. Specimen: PBMCs. These receptors all stem from a woman under 30 in good health and CMV-seronegative.

V is TRBV11-2 and J is TRBJ1-2, with D unclear. The CDR3 covers 17 residues. The germline V and J ends were trimmed by 6 bases and 2 bases, with 22 bases remaining between them. Per the germline V gene, CDR1 is SGHAT and CDR2 is FQNNGV. The CDR3, as DNA: TGTGCCAGCAGAAGGATTACAGAGCCCATTCTAAACTATGGCTACACCTTC. Translated, it gives CASRRITEPILNYGYTF.

The chain links TRBV10-3 to TRBJ1-5; 9 positions match TRBD1. After removal of 9 bases from V and 1 base from J, the junction contained 1 base not matched to a gene. Germline CDR1 is ENHRY and CDR2 is SYGVKD. The CDR3 is 13 amino acids. The CDR3 loop reads CAIQGASNQPQHF. DNA of the CDR3: TGTGCCATACAGGGGGCGAGCAATCAGCCCCAGCATTTT.

This clone has more than one count but fewer than ten. Its ends do not fully match the called genes, so a read error is possible. The chain couples TRBV6-5 to TRBJ1-4; 9 bases agree with TRBD1. The CDR3 is made up of 15 amino acids. Germline assignment: CDR1 MNHEY and CDR2 SVGAGI. In nucleotides, the CDR3 is TGTGCCAGCAGTTACTCGTCCCCCCGGACAGGGGCGTTAACCTTT. It codes for CASSYSSPRTGALTF.

This chain joins TRBV7-2 and TRBJ2-5, with TRBD1 as a possible D gene (5 bases). V was clipped by 2 bases and J by 2 bases, with 9 bases between them. The CDR3 consists of 14 residues. CDR1 and CDR2 from the germline V gene are SGHTA and FQGNSA. Here the CDR3 reads CASSLQGPQETQYF. CDR3 sequence (DNA): TGTGCCAGCAGCTTACAGGGTCCACAAGAGACCCAGTACTTC. The entire variable domain, with the rest obtained from reference TRBV7-2 and TRBJ2-5, is as follows: GAGVSQSPSNKVTEKGKDVELRCDPISGHTALYWYRQSLGQGLEFLIYFQGNSAPDKSGLPSDRFSAERTGGSVSTLTIQRTQQEDSAVYLCASSLQGPQETQYFGPGTRLLVL.

CDR3 bases: TGTGCCAGCAGCGTAGGAGTGACAGGTCTTTCCGAGCAGTACTTC. Translation: CASSVGVTGLSEQYF. The J gene is TRBJ2-5, the V gene TRBV9; the D gene is possibly TRBD1 (6 bases). The better agreement between TRBJ2-7 and the DNA end casts doubt on the J call. This CDR3 comprises 15 residues. Germline V gives CDR1 SGDLS, CDR2 YYNGEE.

The rearrangement uses TRBV5-4 and TRBJ2-5, with TRBD2 identical over 9 bases. This CDR3 comprises 15 residues. V trimming: 10 bases; J trimming: 0 bases; junction bases outside the gene matches: 10. From germline, CDR1 is SGHNT and CDR2 YYREEE (reference sequence). The CDR3 coding sequence is TGTGCCTGTAGGCGGGGGGGAGAATACCAAGAGACCCAGTACTTC. It encodes CACRRGGEYQETQYF.

This clone came up a few times. The genes are TRBV5-8 and TRBJ1-1; D is ambiguous. There are 14 residues in the CDR3. The V end lost 1 base, the J end lost 1 base, and 8 bases lay between the germline ends. Germline CDR1 is SGHTS and CDR2 is YDEGEE. This chain's CDR3 is CASSLSVANTEAFF. The DNA of the CDR3 is TGTGCCAGCAGCTTGTCAGTGGCGAACACTGAAGCTTTCTTT.

Notes on this clone: Other DNA sequences in this sample translate to the same CDR3. This chain joins TRBV20-1 and TRBJ2-3; D gene ambiguous. Germline values: CDR1 DFQATT, CDR2 SNEGSKA (reference sequence). Trimming stripped 0 bases from V and 6 bases from J, with 4 bases between. This CDR3 region has 11 residues. CDR3 bases: TGCAGTGCTAGAGATCGGGATACGCAGTATTTT. This encodes CSARDRDTQYF.

The chain carries TRBV5-4 and TRBJ2-5, with D possibly being TRBD1 (6 bases). The CDR3 has 17 amino acids. Germline V CDR1 and CDR2: SGHNT, YYREEE (reference sequence). Between the trimmed V and J ends, which lost 7 bases and 0 bases, there was a span of 22 bases. CDR3 protein: CASGRGSGALYQETQYF. The CDR3 nucleotides read TGTGCCAGCGGCCGAGGGTCAGGGGCTCTGTACCAAGAGACCCAGTACTTC.

The chain combines TRBV5-4 with TRBJ2-7, with D perhaps matching TRBD1 (6 bases). This CDR3 contains 14 residues. Germline V lookup: CDR1 SGHNT, CDR2 YYREEE (reference sequence). Trimming took off 4 bases at V and 3 bases at J, with 14 bases between the two ends. In DNA, the CDR3 is TGTGCCAGCAGCGCCGTTAGGGGACACTACGAGCAGTACTTC. Translation: CASSAVRGHYEQYF.

The CDR3 coding sequence is TGTGCCTGGAGTGGACCGGGACAGGGGGCCTACGAGCAGTACTTC. Translating it yields CAWSGPGQGAYEQYF. The V gene is TRBV30, the J gene TRBJ2-7, with 11 bases aligning to TRBD1. V trimming: 1 base; J trimming: 2 bases; junction bases outside the gene matches: 4. The CDR3 contains 15 residues. Germline loops: CDR1 GTSNPN, CDR2 SVGIG (reference sequence).

The chain combines TRBV6-4 with TRBJ2-3; D is unresolved. The V end was cut by 6 bases, the J end by 3 bases, with 10 bases between. Germline CDR1 is MRHNA and CDR2 is SNTAGT. CDR3 size: 13 residues. The CDR3 region has the DNA TGTGCCAGCAGCTTGAGTGTAACAGATACGCAGTATTTT. Its protein is CASSLSVTDTQYF.

The V gene is TRBV5-6, the J gene TRBJ2-1; 7 bases map to TRBD2. The CDR3 consists of 13 residues. CDR1 SGHDT and CDR2 YYEEEE come from the germline V gene. Unmatched junction bases numbered 10, after V lost 7 bases and J lost 9 bases. The CDR3 sequence is CASQPTSAPEQFF. CDR3 nucleotide sequence: TGTGCCAGCCAACCTACTAGCGCGCCTGAGCAGTTCTTC.

This chain connects TRBV9 to TRBJ2-5; D not certain. This CDR3 is 14 amino acids long. Germline V gene data show CDR1 as SGDLS and CDR2 as YYNGEE. Trimming removed 0 bases at V and 3 bases at J, with 9 bases between. CDR3 residues: CASSVGAFKETQYF. The CDR3 DNA is TGTGCCAGCAGCGTAGGAGCCTTTAAAGAGACCCAGTACTTC.

This chain links TRBV4-3 with TRBJ2-1, with D tentatively TRBD2 (6 bases). The CDR3 is made up of 15 amino acids. Germline CDR1 reads LGHNA; CDR2 reads YSLEER. The V end lost 1 base, the J end lost 9 bases, and 16 bases lay between the germline ends. The CDR3 protein is CASSQGVGSGTEQFF. CDR3 DNA: TGCGCCAGCAGCCAAGGGGTCGGGAGTGGGACTGAGCAGTTCTTC.

This chain connects TRBV5-4 to TRBJ2-7; 7 positions agree with TRBD1. With V trimmed by 4 bases and J by 0 bases, 13 bases remained unmatched. Germline values: CDR1 SGHNT, CDR2 YYREEE (reference sequence). The CDR3 runs 17 residues. CDR3 in amino acids: CASSRPGQTSSSYEQYF. CDR3 DNA sequence: TGTGCCAGCAGCCGACCGGGACAGACATCTAGCTCCTACGAGCAGTACTTC.

This chain connects TRBV27 to TRBJ2-5; D possibly corresponds to TRBD1 (6 bases). The CDR3 is 17 amino acids. Germline V gene lookup returns CDR1 MNHEY and CDR2 SMNVEV (reference sequence). V was pared by 4 bases and J by 5 bases, with 23 bases between. The CDR3 DNA reads as TGTGCCAGCAGTTCACCCCACAGGGCTGCTAGGATGGAGACCCAGTACTTC. Protein product: CASSSPHRAARMETQYF.

The chain is built from TRBV7-2 and TRBJ2-1; TRBD2 agrees at 9 bases. Germline V lookup: CDR1 SGHTA, CDR2 FQGNSA. V gave up 6 bases and J gave up 7 bases; unmatched junction bases: 10. The CDR3 consists of 15 residues. The CDR3 protein is CASRVAGVLENEQFF. Here the CDR3 DNA reads TGTGCCAGCAGGGTAGCGGGGGTTCTAGAAAATGAGCAGTTCTTC.

The rearrangement joins TRBV6-1 to TRBJ1-5; 8 positions match TRBD1. The CDR3 has 16 amino acids. V gave up 4 bases and J gave up 2 bases; unmatched junction bases: 7. The germline V gene encodes CDR1 MNHNS and CDR2 SASEGT. CDR3 DNA: TGTGCCAGCAGTGGGGGAGCGACAGGGGGCAATCAGCCCCAGCATTTT. Its protein is CASSGGATGGNQPQHF.

This clone appeared once. The genes are TRBV9 and TRBJ1-5; 7 positions agree with TRBD1. Trimming removed 7 bases from V and 2 bases from J; junction bases left unmatched: 9. The CDR3 spans 15 residues. Per germline, CDR1 SGDLS and CDR2 YYNGEE. In nucleotides, the CDR3 is TGTGCCAGCGGAAGAGGGGGCAGGGGCAATCAGCCCCAGCATTTT. Amino acids: CASGRGGRGNQPQHF.